The 3 T cell receptor beta chains reported below all come from one sample, sequenced in a study of blood T cell repertoires in COVID-19. Measured with immunoSEQ multiplex PCR; TCRdb has only the in-frame clones, and not every one. This table has 200,000 to 250,000 clones, 75% to 85% appearing once. The sequenced sample was PBMCs or T cells enriched from blood (not recorded which). All receptors come from a man younger than 45 with acute COVID-19.

A few counts support this clone. This rearrangement joins TRBV6-6 to TRBJ2-1, with 10 nucleotides matching TRBD2. The CDR3 consists of 15 residues. Germline trimming cut 6 bases from V and 3 bases from J; bases unmatched to any gene: 5. Germline CDR1 is MNHNY and CDR2 is SVGAGI (reference sequence). CDR3 loop: CASRRSGGNYNEQFF. The DNA for the CDR3 is TGTGCCAGCAGACGTAGCGGGGGGAACTACAATGAGCAGTTCTTC.

This chain connects TRBV21-1 to TRBJ2-2; no check of the table's D call, TRBD1, against the DNA was made. TRBV21-1 constitutes a pseudogene. The CDR3 loop spans 15 amino acids. This CDR3 is CAPMSGQGNTGELFF. In nucleotides, the CDR3 is TGTGCCCCCATGTCGGGACAGGGGAACACCGGGGAGCTGTTTTTT.

The chain is built from TRBV20-1 and TRBJ2-5; the match to TRBD1 covers 9 bases. Looked up from germline, CDR1 is DFQATT and CDR2 is SNEGSKA (reference sequence). Trimming removed 3 bases from V and 3 bases from J; junction bases left unmatched: 5. The CDR3 sequence is 14 residues long. The CDR3 DNA reads as TGCAGTGCTAGTGTATGGGACAGGGAAGAGACCCAGTACTTC. It translates to CSASVWDREETQYF.